One sample yielded the 8 T cell receptor beta chains listed below, sequenced in a study of cytomegalovirus exposure and HLA in healthy donors. Use of 60 Vbeta and 13 Jbeta primers characterized the PCR. Sequencing used immunoSEQ multiplex PCR; TCRdb keeps in-frame clones, though not all of them. Of some 150,000 clones in the sample, around 9% are singletons; the top ten hold roughly 7%. Material for sequencing was PBMCs. These receptors came from a woman aged 40 to 55 in good health and CMV-seropositive.

A few counts support this clone. The genes are TRBV5-1 and TRBJ1-1; D unresolved. The length of the CDR3 is 13 residues. CDR1 is SGHRS, CDR2 YFSETQ, per germline. Trimming cost V 0 bases and J 0 bases, with 3 bases left between them. CDR3 sequence reads: CASSLAVNTEAFF. The CDR3 nucleotides are TGCGCCAGCAGCTTGGCCGTGAACACTGAAGCTTTCTTT.

This clone was detected only a few times. The chain has TRBV6-7 and TRBJ2-5; 11 bases fit TRBD1. TRBV6-7 falls under the ORF class, with uncertain function. J lost 5 bases, V lost 6 bases, and 11 bases had no gene match. The CDR3 has 16 amino acids. CDR3 amino acids: CASSRGQGAVVETQYF. The CDR3 bases are TGTGCCAGCAGCAGAGGACAGGGGGCAGTAGTGGAGACCCAGTACTTC.

This clone was counted a few times. This chain connects TRBV7-7 to TRBJ2-2, with D unresolved. Germline V lookup: CDR1 SSHAT, CDR2 FNYEAQ (reference sequence). The germline V and J ends were trimmed by 6 bases and 2 bases, with 7 bases remaining between them. This CDR3 contains 13 residues. CDR3 in amino acids: CASRSINTGELFF. CDR3 sequence (DNA): TGTGCCAGCAGGTCTATTAACACCGGGGAGCTGTTTTTT.

The V gene is TRBV29-1, the J gene TRBJ1-2; maybe TRBD1 (6 bases). Trimming pared 3 bases from V and 4 bases from J, leaving 18 bases between. Looked up from germline, CDR1 is SQVTM and CDR2 is ANQGSEA. CDR3 length: 15 residues. The CDR3 DNA reads as TGCAGCGTTGACCGCGGGGGCCAGGGAACCTATGGCTACACCTTC. Residues: CSVDRGGQGTYGYTF.

J is TRBJ1-3 and V is TRBV19, with 10 bases that match TRBD1. The trim removed 3 bases at V and 2 bases at J, leaving 1 base unmatched. The CDR3 extends over 15 amino acids. Germline lookup yields CDR1 LNHDA and CDR2 SQIVND (reference sequence). The CDR3 is CASSIGQGAGNTIYF. CDR3 DNA sequence: TGTGCCAGTAGTATTGGACAGGGGGCTGGAAACACCATATATTTT.

This clone was counted between two and nine times. This likely comes from a read error, as the CDR3 has no conserved phenylalanine or tryptophan at its end. The DNA is left out, because the CDR3 cannot be placed on it with certainty; the CDR3 is given as TCRdb lists it. Within the sample, other DNA sequences also encode this same CDR3. The V gene is TRBV7-2, the J gene TRBJ2-6; TRBD1, the table's D call, was not compared with the DNA. The CDR3 spans 15 residues, counting both ends. Germline V gives CDR1 SGHTA, CDR2 FQGNSA. The CDR3 loop reads CASRSDSSGANVMTL.

This clone was counted a few times. This chain uses TRBV5-1 with TRBJ2-1; 7 positions match TRBD1. Trimming cost V 5 bases and J 1 base; bases outside gene matches: 6. Germline V gives CDR1 SGHRS, CDR2 YFSETQ. CDR3 length: 15 amino acids. CDR3 sequence reads: CASRRQGLSYNEQFF. The CDR3 DNA follows: TGCGCCAGCAGGAGACAGGGCTTGTCCTACAATGAGCAGTTCTTC.

This clone was found a few times. V usage is TRBV6-5 and J usage is TRBJ1-2; a weak D match, TRBD1 (5 bases). The germline V gene encodes CDR1 MNHEY and CDR2 SVGAGI. The V and J ends lost 0 bases and 8 bases respectively, with 10 bases between them. CDR3 length equals 13 residues. The CDR3 coding sequence is TGTGCCAGCAGTTACTCAGGGGCCGGCGGCTACACCTTC. Translation gives CASSYSGAGGYTF.